This paragraph covers one T cell receptor beta chain sequence. Profiling relied on immunoSEQ multiplex PCR, and the TCRdb table lists in-frame clones only, not all of them. The sample lists 370,000 or so clones; roughly 86% were seen once. Individuals drawn from under 30 US areas were roughly 18 to 100 years old. The data belong to a study of blood T cell repertoires in COVID-19. Looking at the study overall: The United States, Italy and Spain provided the acute and convalescent COVID-19 samples.

Germline CDR1 LNHNV, CDR2 YYDKDF (reference sequence). The V end was cut by 3 bases, the J end by 0 bases, with 8 bases between. This CDR3 spans 15 amino acids. Specimen: PBMCs or T cells enriched from blood (not recorded which). This receptor was obtained from a man in his thirties or forties who had recovered from COVID-19. The rearrangement links TRBV15 to TRBJ2-2; D is unresolved. DNA of the CDR3: TGTGCCACCAGCAGGATACGGGCGAACACCGGGGAGCTGTTTTTT. Its protein product is CATSRIRANTGELFF.